Below are 10 T cell receptor beta chains sequenced from a single sample in a study of STAT3 mutations in large granular lymphocyte leukemia. Generated by immunoSEQ multiplex PCR, the TCRdb table keeps only in-frame clones and is missing some. Of about 2,400 clones listed, 66% were seen once; the top ten hold less than 90%. Broader study findings: In T-cell large granular lymphocyte leukemia, about half of patients showed multiple immunodominant subclonotypes.

No cognate antigen is known for these TCRs. Source material: peripheral blood mononuclear cells. These receptors were obtained from a woman aged 45 to 65 with T-cell large granular lymphocyte leukemia. Some clones in this sample may be carry-over from other donors' samples.

The V gene is TRBV7-6, the J gene TRBJ2-5; 12 bases match TRBD1. This CDR3 contains 18 residues. V shed 2 bases and J 3 bases; nucleotides not matched to a gene: 10. The germline V gene has CDR1 SGHVS and CDR2 FNYEAQ. CDR3: CASSLQFWGQGAKETQYF. In DNA form, the CDR3 reads TGTGCCAGCAGCTTACAGTTTTGGGGACAGGGGGCCAAAGAGACCCAGTACTTC. Looking up the rest from reference TRBV7-6 and TRBJ2-5 gives the full variable domain: GAGVSQSPRYKVTKRGQDVALRCDPISGHVSLYWYRQALGQGPEFLTYFNYEAQQDKSGLPNDRFSAERPEGSISTLTIQRTEQRDSAMYRCASSLQFWGQGAKETQYFGPGTRLLVL.

This chain uses TRBV5-1 with TRBJ1-2; the D gene is possibly TRBD1 (5 bases). The CDR3 runs 15 residues. Trimming cost V 3 bases and J 2 bases, with 14 bases left between them. Germline CDR1 and CDR2: SGHRS and YFSETQ. The CDR3 here is CASSSEGQANYGYTF. For the CDR3, the DNA is TGCGCCAGCAGCTCAGAGGGGCAGGCGAACTATGGCTACACCTTC.

The gene calls are TRBV27 and TRBJ2-7; 11 bases agree with TRBD2. The CDR3 runs 17 residues. V gave up 2 bases and J gave up 0 bases; unmatched junction bases: 6. Per the germline V gene, CDR1 is MNHEY and CDR2 is SMNVEV (reference sequence). The CDR3: CASSLPPSGRSSYEQYF. The CDR3, as DNA: TGTGCCAGCAGTTTACCGCCTAGCGGGAGGAGCTCCTACGAGCAGTACTTC.

V usage is TRBV5-1 and J usage is TRBJ1-1; D call uncertain. V was shortened by 2 bases and J by 1 base, with 9 bases between the two germline ends. The CDR3 sequence is 14 residues long. Germline CDR1 SGHRS, CDR2 YFSETQ. CDR3: CASSFSRPNTEAFF. CDR3 in DNA: TGCGCCAGCAGCTTTTCCAGGCCGAACACTGAAGCTTTCTTT.

This clone came up a few times. The V and J genes are TRBV27 and TRBJ1-5, with D unresolved. CDR3 size: 14 residues. The V gene lost 2 bases and the J gene lost 3 bases, with 8 bases spanning the gap. In germline, CDR1 is MNHEY, CDR2 SMNVEV (reference sequence). The chain's CDR3 is CASSLRQPNQPQHF. The CDR3 coding sequence is TGTGCCAGCAGTTTACGGCAGCCCAATCAGCCCCAGCATTTT.

This clone appeared a single time. V and J are TRBV7-9 and TRBJ2-7; perhaps TRBD1 as D (6 bases). The germline V gene encodes CDR1 SEHNR and CDR2 FQNEAQ (reference sequence). Trimming cost V 5 bases and J 3 bases, with 17 bases left between them. The CDR3 extends over 15 amino acids. The DNA for the CDR3 is TGTGCCAGCAGCCGGACAGACGAAGCAAACTACGAGCAGTACTTC. It specifies CASSRTDEANYEQYF.

The table lists this clone with a few counts. V gene TRBV23-1 combines with J gene TRBJ1-5, with D unresolved. TRBV23-1 is reported as an ORF; its role is uncertain. This CDR3 spans 14 amino acids. Trimming removed 4 bases from V and 4 bases from J, with 11 bases in between. The CDR3 protein is CASSPRVQNQPQHF. The DNA for the CDR3 is TGCGCCAGCAGTCCCCGAGTACAGAATCAGCCCCAGCATTTT.

This clone has just a few counts. V gene TRBV6-5 combines with J gene TRBJ1-2, with D possibly being TRBD1 (5 bases). The germline CDR1 and CDR2 sequences are MNHEY and SVGAGI. The V gene lost 4 bases and the J gene lost 4 bases, with 16 bases spanning the gap. CDR3 length: 15 amino acids. The CDR3 spells CASSSQGGSLYGYTF. The CDR3 DNA reads as TGTGCCAGCAGTTCCCAGGGTGGGTCCCTCTATGGCTACACCTTC.

The chain employs TRBV2 and TRBJ1-2; D is uncertain. Germline loops: CDR1 SNHLY, CDR2 FYNNEI. The CDR3 has 14 amino acids. The V gene lost 4 bases and the J gene lost 0 bases, with 9 bases spanning the gap. The CDR3 spells CASSVRRANYGYTF. CDR3 nucleotides: TGTGCCAGCAGTGTCAGGAGAGCTAACTATGGCTACACCTTC. Full variable domain (rest looked up from reference TRBV2 and TRBJ1-2): EPEVTQTPSHQVTQMGQEVILRCVPISNHLYFYWYRQILGQKVEFLVSFYNNEISEKSEIFDDQFSVERPDGSNFTLKIRSTKLEDSAMYFCASSVRRANYGYTFGSGTRLTVV.

This chain joins TRBV18 and TRBJ1-1; D perhaps matches TRBD1 (6 bases). Germline CDR1 KGHSH, CDR2 LQKENI. V lost 0 bases, J lost 6 bases, and 14 bases lay in between. CDR3 length equals 15 residues. The CDR3 here is CASSPPATGIPEAFF. CDR3 nucleotides: TGTGCCAGCTCACCACCGGCAACAGGGATCCCTGAAGCTTTCTTT.